This passage covers 5 T cell receptor beta chains from one sample sequenced in a study of cytomegalovirus exposure and HLA in healthy donors. The PCR contained 60 Vbeta and 13 Jbeta primers. The repertoire was sequenced with immunoSEQ multiplex PCR; TCRdb's copy has only in-frame clones and lacks some. The data contain about 160,000 clones, around 84% of them singletons. Sequencing was performed on PBMCs. The receptor source for this set is a male donor in good health and CMV-seropositive.

The J gene is TRBJ1-2, the V gene TRBV5-5; D call uncertain. Germline values: CDR1 SGHKS, CDR2 YYEKEE (reference sequence). The V and J ends lost 0 bases and 1 base respectively, with 10 bases between them. The CDR3 sequence is 15 residues long. CDR3 region: CASSLVQPSNYGYTF. The CDR3 nucleotides are TGTGCCAGCAGCTTGGTACAGCCCAGTAACTATGGCTACACCTTC.

This clone was detected only once. The junction departs from germline at one end; a sequencing error may be responsible. This chain joins TRBV27 and TRBJ1-3; D not certain. Germline assignment: CDR1 MNHEY and CDR2 SMNVEV (reference sequence). CDR3 length: 16 residues. In DNA, the CDR3 is TGTGCCAACAGTTTACGGTCACCTTACTCTGGAAACACCATATATTTT. Its protein is CANSLRSPYSGNTIYF.

The chain is built from TRBV5-6 and TRBJ2-1; TRBD2 is a possible D gene (5 bases). Trimming removed 1 base from V and 5 bases from J, with 10 bases in between. This CDR3 comprises 14 residues. CDR1 SGHDT and CDR2 YYEEEE come from the germline V gene. The CDR3 DNA follows: TGTGCCAGCAGCTTGCCAGCGGACGACAATGAGCAGTTCTTC. It is translated as CASSLPADDNEQFF. Complete variable domain (other parts from reference TRBV5-6 and TRBJ2-1): DAGVTQSPTHLIKTRGQQVTLRCSPKSGHDTVSWYQQALGQGPQFIFQYYEEEERQRGNFPDRFSGHQFPNYSSELNVNALLLGDSALYLCASSLPADDNEQFFGPGTRLTVL.

J is TRBJ2-1 and V is TRBV12-5, with 8 bases fitting TRBD2. J lost 5 bases, V lost 0 bases, and 12 bases had no gene match. CDR1 is LGHNT and CDR2 is FRNRAP in the germline V gene. The CDR3 runs 18 residues. The CDR3 bases are TGTGCTAGTGGTTTGGTAATTTCCCCAGCGGGAGTCGACAATGAGCAGTTCTTC. Translation gives CASGLVISPAGVDNEQFF.

The chain joins TRBV15 to TRBJ2-1; D gene uncertain. The CDR3 spans 13 residues. The germline gives CDR1 LNHNV, CDR2 YYDKDF (reference sequence). V lost 5 bases and J 4 bases, leaving 9 bases between the germline ends. The CDR3 nucleotides are TGTGCCACCAGCCTAGAAGGTTACAATGAGCAGTTCTTC. Protein product: CATSLEGYNEQFF.